A selection of T cell receptor beta chains follows, all from one sample in a study of OX40 agonist ivuxolimab in advanced cancers. Measured with immunoSEQ multiplex PCR; TCRdb has only the in-frame clones, and not every one. The data contain tens of thousands of clones, approximately 87% of them singletons. The sample was CD4+ or CD8+ T cells sorted from blood, taken in a trial of the OX40 agonist ivuxolimab. Receptors originate from an adult with an advanced solid tumor such as melanoma, head and neck, liver or kidney cancer. CDR3s include the opening cysteine and the closing phenylalanine or tryptophan. The D gene is left open where the match is weak. Size tells how often a clone was seen (once, few, many) or the class of an expanded clone, and some rows leave it out.

v_gene,j_gene,d_gene,abundance,CDR3aa,CDR3nt
TRBV10-3,TRBJ2-1,TRBD1,NA,CAIRGLDRGGNEQFF,TGTGCCATCAGGGGGCTGGACAGGGGTGGCAATGAGCAGTTCTTC
TRBV9,TRBJ2-5,NA,NA,CASSASIGTQYF,TGTGCCAGCAGCGCTTCCATTGGGACCCAGTACTTC
TRBV25-1,TRBJ1-4,NA,NA,CASRYATNEKLFF,TGTGCCAGCAGATATGCAACTAATGAAAAACTGTTTTTT
TRBV7-9,TRBJ2-7,NA,NA,CASSSPLREATLTNEQYF,TGTGCCAGCAGCTCCCCCCTGAGGGAGGCCACCCTAACTAACGAGCAGTACTTC
TRBV10-3,TRBJ1-5,NA,once,CAISEQVEDQPQHF,TGTGCCATCAGTGAGCAGGTGGAGGATCAGCCCCAGCATTTT
TRBV6-6,TRBJ2-7,NA,once,CASGDAREQYF,TGTGCCAGCGGGGATGCTCGCGAGCAGTACTTC
TRBV5-6,TRBJ1-4,NA,once,CASTHDGGTFNEKLFF,TGTGCCAGCACCCACGACGGGGGAACATTTAATGAAAAACTGTTTTTT
TRBV28,TRBJ1-5,NA,NA,CASSVTGPSNQPQHF,TGTGCCAGCAGTGTGACAGGCCCTAGCAATCAGCCCCAGCATTTT
TRBV5-4,TRBJ1-2,NA,once,CASRDRGGIFGYTF,TGTGCCAGCAGAGATCGTGGAGGGATCTTTGGCTACACCTTC
TRBV12-5,TRBJ2-1,NA,NA,CASGLATAYNEQFF,TGTGCTAGTGGTTTGGCGACCGCCTACAATGAGCAGTTCTTC
TRBV14,TRBJ2-7,NA,NA,CASSQTRGLYEQYF,TGTGCCAGCAGCCAAACGCGAGGCCTTTACGAGCAGTACTTC
TRBV5-8,TRBJ2-3,TRBD2,NA,CASSLAGGLMQYF,TGTGCCAGCAGCTTGGCCGGGGGACTAATGCAGTATTTT
TRBV11-3,TRBJ2-1,NA,NA,CASSLDSELYNEQFF,TGTGCCAGCAGCTTAGATTCGGAGCTGTACAATGAGCAGTTCTTC
TRBV7-3,TRBJ2-6,NA,NA,CASSTRPLSGANVLTF,TGTGCCAGCAGCACCCGACCCCTCTCTGGGGCCAACGTCCTGACTTTC
TRBV5-5,TRBJ1-1,TRBD1,NA,CASSPVGRGQGASTEAFF,TGTGCCAGCAGCCCGGTGGGGAGGGGACAGGGGGCCAGCACTGAAGCTTTCTTT
TRBV11-1,TRBJ2-7,NA,NA,CASSLSVTLGQDEQYF,TGTGCCAGCAGCTTATCTGTGACCCTCGGCCAGGACGAGCAGTACTTC
TRBV6-6,TRBJ1-1,NA,NA,CASSYRNTEAFF,TGTGCCAGCAGTTACAGGAACACTGAAGCTTTCTTT
TRBV4-1,TRBJ2-3,TRBD2,NA,CASRGRAGDTDTQYF,TGCGCCAGCCGAGGGAGGGCGGGGGACACAGATACGCAGTATTTT
TRBV30,TRBJ2-2,NA,NA,CAWRWREGGGELFF,TGTGCCTGGAGGTGGAGGGAAGGGGGCGGGGAGCTGTTTTTT
TRBV11-3,TRBJ1-1,TRBD1,NA,CASSSYGQAEAFF,TGTGCCAGCAGCTCATACGGACAGGCTGAAGCTTTCTTT
TRBV7-9,TRBJ1-3,NA,NA,CASSPMMGAIYF,TGTGCCAGCAGCCCTATGATGGGAGCCATATATTTT
TRBV18,TRBJ2-3,TRBD2,NA,CASSPGAGGYTDTQYF,TGTGCCAGCTCACCGGGAGCGGGAGGCTACACAGATACGCAGTATTTT
TRBV11-3,TRBJ2-7,TRBD2,NA,CASSSPGTNYEQYF,TGTGCCAGCAGTTCACCCGGGACTAACTACGAGCAGTACTTC
TRBV6-5,TRBJ1-5,NA,NA,CASSSRGVANQPQHF,TGTGCCAGCAGTTCCCGGGGGGTTGCCAATCAGCCCCAGCATTTT
TRBV4-1,TRBJ2-7,NA,NA,CASSQAEGAGEQYF,TGCGCCAGCAGCCAAGCCGAGGGGGCGGGAGAGCAGTACTTC
TRBV7-2,TRBJ1-5,NA,NA,CASSSFNQPQHF,TGTGCCAGCAGCTCCTTCAATCAGCCCCAGCATTTT
TRBV7-8,TRBJ2-5,TRBD1,NA,CASSSPGTVGETQYF,TGTGCCAGCAGCTCCCCCGGGACAGTGGGAGAGACCCAGTACTTC
TRBV11-2,TRBJ1-1,NA,NA,CASSPGGSLNTEAFF,TGTGCCAGCAGCCCTGGGGGCAGCCTTAACACTGAAGCTTTCTTT
TRBV11-3,TRBJ1-2,TRBD1,NA,CASSEQGAGYTF,TGTGCCAGCAGTGAACAGGGGGCTGGCTACACCTTC
TRBV11-3,TRBJ1-6,NA,NA,CASSWGEGSNSPLHF,TGTGCCAGCAGCTGGGGGGAGGGAAGTAATTCACCCCTCCACTTT
TRBV5-6,TRBJ1-4,TRBD1,once,CASSRRGRLDEKLFF,TGTGCCAGCAGCCGCAGGGGGCGCTTGGATGAAAAACTGTTTTTT
TRBV11-3,TRBJ2-6,NA,NA,CASSGGAGANVLTF,TGTGCCAGCAGCGGCGGAGCTGGGGCCAACGTCCTGACTTTC
TRBV13,TRBJ2-3,TRBD2,NA,CASSRFPGLAVRSGTDTQYF,TGTGCCAGCAGCCGGTTCCCCGGACTAGCGGTCAGGAGTGGCACAGATACGCAGTATTTT
TRBV28,TRBJ2-5,NA,NA,CASSLVGETQYF,TGTGCCAGCAGTTTGGTGGGAGAGACCCAGTACTTC
TRBV7-2,TRBJ2-5,NA,NA,CASSLMGETQYF,TGTGCCAGCAGCTTAATGGGAGAGACCCAGTACTTC
TRBV28,TRBJ2-7,NA,NA,CASSLRGVKDEQYF,TGTGCCAGCAGTTTACGGGGAGTGAAGGACGAGCAGTACTTC
TRBV29-1,TRBJ1-2,TRBD1,NA,CSVGETGIYGYTF,TGCAGCGTGGGAGAGACAGGGATATATGGCTACACCTTC
TRBV11-3,TRBJ2-7,TRBD2,NA,CASSLGETGLASSYEQYF,TGTGCCAGCAGCTTGGGGGAAACGGGACTAGCCAGCTCCTACGAGCAGTACTTC
TRBV6-1,TRBJ1-2,NA,few,CASTSLGGYTF,TGTGCCAGCACCTCCTTGGGTGGCTACACCTTC
TRBV25-1,TRBJ1-2,NA,NA,CASSGQDNYGYTF,TGTGCCAGCAGTGGACAGGACAACTATGGCTACACCTTC
TRBV4-2,TRBJ1-1,NA,NA,CASSFTGFTEAFF,TGTGCCAGCAGCTTTACAGGGTTCACTGAAGCTTTCTTT
TRBV10-3,TRBJ1-5,NA,NA,CAISVSGNQPQHF,TGTGCCATCAGTGTATCTGGCAATCAGCCCCAGCATTTT
TRBV4-2,TRBJ1-2,TRBD1,NA,CASSQDLRGRGGYTF,TGTGCCAGCAGCCAAGATCTGAGGGGGCGCGGTGGCTACACCTTC
TRBV7-8,TRBJ2-1,TRBD2,once,CASRRIAGGSYNEQFF,TGTGCCAGCCGTCGGATAGCGGGAGGTTCCTACAATGAGCAGTTCTTC